This T cell receptor (beta chain) was identified in a study of shared clonotypes between healthy human individuals. With respect to this clone: As yet, its antigen is unknown.

Data came from immunoSEQ multiplex PCR; TCRdb stores just in-frame clones and leaves some out. The sample consists of over 2 million clones, 85% to 95% of them appearing once. The study's findings and limits: Clonotype sharing among donors was expected to depend on sequencing depth.

This CDR3 spans 15 amino acids. The V gene lost 4 bases and the J gene lost 4 bases, with 16 bases spanning the gap. The germline CDR1 and CDR2 sequences are SGDLS and YYNGEE. The TCR originated in a man between 18 and 35 years old in good health. The chain employs TRBV9 and TRBJ2-3; TRBD2 is a possible D gene (7 bases). The sequenced sample consisted of naive CD4+ T cells sorted from blood. The subset: CD45RA+ positively selected. CDR3 region: CASSLGASGPDTQYF. CDR3 sequence (DNA): TGTGCCAGCAGCCTGGGGGCTAGCGGTCCAGATACGCAGTATTTT.